The present entry profiles one T cell receptor beta chain with its context. What it binds is unknown. Germline V CDR1 and CDR2: LGHNT, FRNRAP. The CDR3 extends over 14 amino acids. V was cut by 3 bases and J by 4 bases, with 10 bases left in between. The source of the sample is a study of cytomegalovirus exposure and HLA in healthy donors. Across the study: Assignment to the Caucasian-associated ancestry cluster applied to about 80% of the roughly 420 genotyped donors. Study-level findings and limits: A missense variant in DCLRE1C was later tied to TCR beta V- and J-gene trimming.

Primers for the PCR totalled 60 Vbeta and 13 Jbeta. TCRdb keeps only in-frame clones here, not all; method: immunoSEQ multiplex PCR. Of around 85,000 clones listed, 80% are singletons. This sequence joins TRBV12-5 and TRBJ1-5; no firm D call. Sequenced input: PBMCs. This clonotype was obtained from a man aged 50 to 59 in good health and CMV-seropositive. Here the CDR3 reads CASGLVPENQPQHF. CDR3 nucleotide sequence: TGTGCTAGTGGTTTAGTTCCAGAAAATCAGCCCCAGCATTTT.